The rows below give T cell receptor beta chains drawn from one sample of a study of blood T cell repertoires in COVID-19. Method: immunoSEQ multiplex PCR; TCRdb's copy keeps in-frame clones and lacks some. The sample has about 78,000 clones; 86% are singletons. Sequencing input: peripheral blood. These receptors were obtained from a woman aged 60-75 years with acute or convalescent COVID-19. Each CDR3 is given with its conserved first and last residue. Each record gives: J gene, V gene, D gene, clone size, CDR3 DNA, CDR3 protein. The D gene is left open where the match is weak. Clone size is not always given. Where it is, it says once, few, many or a class for expanded clones.

TRBJ2-1	TRBV5-5	-	-	TGTGCCAGCAGCTTGCCAGGGGTCCCCTACAATGAGCAGTTCTTC	CASSLPGVPYNEQFF
TRBJ2-3	TRBV11-2	-	-	TGTGCCAGCAGCCCGTTCAGGACTAGCACAGATACGCAGTATTTT	CASSPFRTSTDTQYF
TRBJ1-2	TRBV18	TRBD1	once	TGTGCCAGCTCACCCGGACAGGGCACCGTCTATGGCTACACCTTC	CASSPGQGTVYGYTF
TRBJ2-7	TRBV18	TRBD2	-	TGTGCCAGCTCACCAGGGACTAGCGGGTATTCCTACGAGCAGTACTTC	CASSPGTSGYSYEQYF
TRBJ1-2	TRBV10-3	-	-	TGTGCCATCAGTCCGGACAGATTGCCTAACTATGGCTACACCTTC	CAISPDRLPNYGYTF
TRBJ1-6	TRBV27	-	-	TGTGCCAGCAGTTCAGGACATAATAATTCACCCCTCCACTTT	CASSSGHNNSPLHF
TRBJ2-7	TRBV28	TRBD2	-	TGTGCCAGCAGTATCCAGCGACTAGCGGGAGTTACCGAGCAGTACTTC	CASSIQRLAGVTEQYF
TRBJ1-1	TRBV4-3	-	-	TGCGCCAGCAGCTATAATCAGGGGAACACTGAAGCTTTCTTT	CASSYNQGNTEAFF
TRBJ1-1	TRBV6-2/TRBV6-3	TRBD1	-	TGTGCCAGCAGTTACTCGGACAGGATGACTACTGAAGCTTTCTTT	CASSYSDRMTTEAFF
TRBJ1-5	TRBV27	TRBD1	-	TGTGCCAGCAGTTCGGGACAGGGAAGTCAGCCCCAGCATTTT	CASSSGQGSQPQHF
TRBJ1-3	TRBV27	TRBD1	-	TGTGCCAGCAGTTTAAAGGGGGCTGATGGAAACACCATATATTTT	CASSLKGADGNTIYF
TRBJ1-1	TRBV29-1	-	-	TGCAGCGTTGAATCCCAGGGCGGGGACCTTTTCTTT	CSVESQGGDLFF
TRBJ1-2	TRBV3-1/TRBV3-2	TRBD1	-	TGTGCCAGCAGCCAAGGGGGACAGGGAAATGGCTACACCTTC	CASSQGGQGNGYTF
TRBJ1-2	TRBV9	TRBD1	-	TGTGCCAGCAGCACCCGACAGGGCGTAACCTCCTTC	CASSTRQGVTSF
TRBJ2-1	TRBV3-1/TRBV3-2	-	once	TGTGCCAGCAGCCAAGGGGGTGCGGGGAGTTTCTACAATGAGCAGTTCTTC	CASSQGGAGSFYNEQFF
TRBJ2-3	TRBV2	-	-	TGTGCCAGCATCCGTGAACTGAACACAGATACGCAGTATTTT	CASIRELNTDTQYF
TRBJ2-1	TRBV18	-	-	TGTGCCAGCTCACCACCCCCGGGACTTAACCACAATGAGCAGTTCTTC	CASSPPPGLNHNEQFF
TRBJ2-7	TRBV7-2	-	-	TGTGCCAGCAGCAAAAGCCGGGGTGGGGTCTACGAGCAGTACTTC	CASSKSRGGVYEQYF
TRBJ1-1	TRBV7-9	-	-	TGTGCCAGCAGCTTGCAGGGTAACACTGAAGCTTTCTTT	CASSLQGNTEAFF
TRBJ1-4	TRBV24-1	-	-	TGTGCCACCCGGAGGGGATCTGCAACTAATGAAAAACTGTTTTTT	CATRRGSATNEKLFF
TRBJ2-1	TRBV7-6	TRBD2	-	TGTGCCAGCAGCTCGGCGGGAGGAGAGTACAATGAGCAGTTCTTC	CASSSAGGEYNEQFF
TRBJ1-5	TRBV12-3/TRBV12-4	-	-	TGTGCCAGCGGTGAGAATAGCAATCAGCCCCAGCATTTT	CASGENSNQPQHF
TRBJ2-1	TRBV7-3	-	-	TGTGCCAGCAGCCAAAACAATGAGCAGTTCTTC	CASSQNNEQFF
TRBJ2-1	TRBV7-3	TRBD1	-	TGTGCCAGCTCCCGGGACAGCTACTACAATGAGCAGTTCTTC	CASSRDSYYNEQFF
TRBJ2-1	TRBV11-1	TRBD1	-	TGTGCCAGCAGCTTAGAAGGGGGCGCCTACAATGAGCAGTTCTTC	CASSLEGGAYNEQFF
TRBJ2-7	TRBV2	TRBD1	-	TGTGCCAGCACCTTCACTGGGACAGGCTCCTACGAGCAGTACTTC	CASTFTGTGSYEQYF
TRBJ2-2	TRBV9	TRBD2	-	TGTGCCAGCAGCGCCCGGGGGGGCCTCGACACCGGGGAGCTGTTTTTT	CASSARGGLDTGELFF
TRBJ2-3	TRBV10-3	-	once	TGTGCCACTAGGGACATACTCACAGATACGCAGTATTTT	CATRDILTDTQYF
TRBJ2-3	TRBV6-5	TRBD1	-	TGTGCCAGCTGCCGGGACAGGGGGTCTGCAGATACGCAGTATTTT	CASCRDRGSADTQYF
TRBJ2-5	TRBV7-3	TRBD1	-	TGTGCCAGCAGCCCCGGGGGACAGGGGGCAGAGACCCAGTACTTC	CASSPGGQGAETQYF
TRBJ2-5	TRBV7-2	TRBD1	-	TGTGCCAGCAGATCCGGGACAGAACAAGAGACCCAGTACTTC	CASRSGTEQETQYF
TRBJ2-1	TRBV29-1	TRBD2	once	TGCAGCGTCGCAGGGACTACCAGCTCCTACAATGAGCAGTTCTTC	CSVAGTTSSYNEQFF
TRBJ1-4	TRBV6-5	TRBD1	-	TGTGCCAGCAGATACTCAGGGGGAACTAATGAAAAACTGTTTTTT	CASRYSGGTNEKLFF
TRBJ2-7	TRBV18	TRBD2	-	TGTGCCAGCTCACCACCTGTGGCGGGAGGCCCACTAAGGGAGCAGTACTTC	CASSPPVAGGPLREQYF
TRBJ1-2	TRBV6-6	-	-	TGTGCCAGCAGTCCTCCGAGGACAGATGGCTACACCTTC	CASSPPRTDGYTF
TRBJ2-4	TRBV7-2	-	-	TGTGCCAGCAGCTTAGAACAGTCCCAAAACATTCAGTACTTC	CASSLEQSQNIQYF
TRBJ2-7	TRBV18	TRBD2	-	TGTGCCAGCTCCCGACTAGCGGGGAGGGCCGAGCAGTACTTC	CASSRLAGRAEQYF
TRBJ1-2	TRBV19	TRBD1	-	TGTGCCAGTAGGCTGACAGGGACCTATGGCTACACCTTC	CASRLTGTYGYTF
TRBJ1-5	TRBV28	-	-	TGTGCCAGCAGTTCCATGAGGGAAACCAATCAGCCCCAGCATTTT	CASSSMRETNQPQHF
TRBJ2-2	TRBV9	TRBD2	-	TGTGCCAGTACACTAGCGGGAGGGACGAACACCGGGGAGCTGTTTTTT	CASTLAGGTNTGELFF